The TCR beta chain under discussion was sequenced for a study of blood T cell repertoires in COVID-19. Overall study context: Collection of acute and convalescent COVID-19 samples took place in the United States, Italy and Spain. PBMCs, B-cell-depleted T cells, or T cells were the source of the cDNA or gDNA that made up the material.

Source study methods: Amplification with reference gene primers provided the estimates of nucleated cell counts. Produced via immunoSEQ multiplex PCR; TCRdb's table is partial and in-frame only. V and J calls plus clone size are reproduced from that table; the DNA served to infer D and trimming. Of about 220,000 clones in the sample, 75% to 85% are singletons; the top ten hold 9.7%. Trimming cost V 4 bases and J 5 bases; bases outside gene matches: 6. The length of the CDR3 is 16 residues. Germline V gene sequence: CDR1 SGHRS, CDR2 YFSETQ. The chain employs TRBV5-1 and TRBJ2-7; TRBD2 agrees at 16 bases. The sequenced sample consisted of peripheral blood. The TCR originated in a man in his forties or fifties with active or convalescent COVID-19. The CDR3 DNA is TGCGCCAGCAGCAGAGGGACTAGCGGGAGGGCCCACGAGCAGTACTTC. Its translation: CASSRGTSGRAHEQYF.